The rows below give T cell receptor beta chains drawn from one sample of a study of shared clonotypes between healthy human individuals. Only in-frame clones appear in the TCRdb table, and some are missing; sequencing was by immunoSEQ multiplex PCR. This sample has about 1.1 million clones, with 60% to 80% found just once. Sequenced: memory CD4+ T cells from PBMCs. These TCRs come from a man aged 18-30 years in good health. Some clones in this sample may be carry-over from other donors' samples. CDR3s include the opening cysteine and the closing phenylalanine or tryptophan. Each record gives: J gene, V gene, CDR3 protein.

TRBJ2-5 TRBV5-1 CASSTPGGTQYF
TRBJ1-1 TRBV5-1 CASSLERGGTEAFF
TRBJ2-4 TRBV27 CASSLNGVLDIQYF
TRBJ2-1 TRBV29-1 CSLRGTSGSGDEQFF
TRBJ2-7 TRBV5-1 CASSLVGGSQASEQYF
TRBJ2-3 TRBV5-1 CASSLAGTSPIVDTQYF
TRBJ2-5 TRBV30 CAWRVRGGTQYF
TRBJ2-5 TRBV5-5 CASSSSHETQYF
TRBJ1-1 TRBV28 CASILGGGRGTEAFF
TRBJ1-5 TRBV28 CASKRGPYSNQPQHF
TRBJ1-6 TRBV28 CASRAGDSPLHF
TRBJ1-2 TRBV10-3 CAITTAANYGYTF
TRBJ2-7 TRBV29-1 CSVERNYEQYF
TRBJ2-2 TRBV27 CASSLGLRELFF
TRBJ2-7 TRBV5-4 CASSPDPSLYEQYF
TRBJ2-3 TRBV2 CASKKGGRTDTQYF
TRBJ1-2 TRBV20-1 CSAPVAGGYTF
TRBJ2-5 TRBV2 CASSPGLAGGRETQYF
TRBJ1-1 TRBV25-1 CASSPGGRWVAFF
TRBJ2-5 TRBV7-6 CASSSYPVQETQYF
TRBJ2-5 TRBV28 CASQGRGETQYF
TRBJ2-3 TRBV25-1 CASSARQSDTQYF
TRBJ1-1 TRBV15 CATSREMNTEAFF
TRBJ2-3 TRBV4-3 CASSLGGASSTDTQYF
TRBJ2-7 TRBV10-3 CAISGQVSPDEQYF
TRBJ1-4 TRBV4-3 CASSQKGQGPTNEKLFF
TRBJ2-7 TRBV10-1 CASSESSSGRAGDEQYF
TRBJ2-5 TRBV29-1 CSVEEEASETQYF
TRBJ1-1 TRBV2 CASYREVDTEAFF
TRBJ2-1 TRBV6-1 CASGLSSYNEQFF
TRBJ2-1 TRBV4-3 CASTRLAGDSYNEQFF
TRBJ1-1 TRBV5-1 CASSLERGGTEAFF
TRBJ2-5 TRBV2 CASSGGAGTQETQYF
TRBJ2-7 TRBV7-3 CASSLASSYEQYF
TRBJ2-1 TRBV4-2 CASSHLAGDKNNEQFF
TRBJ2-5 TRBV29-1 CSVNRGRFNLEQETQYF
TRBJ2-1 TRBV7-9 CASSGGTSNNEQFF
TRBJ2-7 TRBV19 CASSQMGGGNEQYF
TRBJ2-7 TRBV11-1 CASRPRGGRGTYEQYF
TRBJ2-3 TRBV10-3 CAISGTGGTDTQYF
TRBJ1-2 TRBV28 CASSLQGNQGYTF
TRBJ1-3 TRBV7-9 CASSSSRGGSGNTIYF
TRBJ1-2 TRBV28 CASSLTVGSGYTF
TRBJ1-5 TRBV30 CAWSVGRSLPSNQPQHF
TRBJ1-3 TRBV5-1 CASSLDLRGSSGNTIYF